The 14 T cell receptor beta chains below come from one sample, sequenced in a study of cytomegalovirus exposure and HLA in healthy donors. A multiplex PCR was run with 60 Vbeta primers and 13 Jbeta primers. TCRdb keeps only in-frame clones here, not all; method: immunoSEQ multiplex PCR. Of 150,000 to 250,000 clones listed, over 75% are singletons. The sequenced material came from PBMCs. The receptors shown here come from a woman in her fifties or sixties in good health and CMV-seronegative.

CDR3 sequence (DNA): TGTGCCAGCAGTTCCGCGGGAGTCCCCCCCTACGAGCAGTACTTC. It encodes CASSSAGVPPYEQYF. The chain is built from TRBV6-5 and TRBJ2-7; 7 bases fit TRBD2. CDR3 size: 15 residues. V dropped 4 bases and J dropped 2; count of bases not matched to a gene: 8. Germline assignment: CDR1 MNHEY and CDR2 SVGAGI.

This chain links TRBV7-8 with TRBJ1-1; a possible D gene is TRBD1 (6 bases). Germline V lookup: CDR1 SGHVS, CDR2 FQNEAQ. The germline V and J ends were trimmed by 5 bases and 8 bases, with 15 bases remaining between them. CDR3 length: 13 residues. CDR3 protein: CASSTGQSFEAFF. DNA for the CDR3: TGTGCCAGCAGCACCGGACAGTCCTTCGAAGCTTTCTTT.

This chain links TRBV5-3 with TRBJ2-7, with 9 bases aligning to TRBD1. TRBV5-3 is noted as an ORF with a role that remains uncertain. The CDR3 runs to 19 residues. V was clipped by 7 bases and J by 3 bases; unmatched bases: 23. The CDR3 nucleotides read TGTGCCAGAGTTTTATTCGGGGACAGGGCCCTACCGCCCGTCTACGAGCAGTACTTC. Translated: CARVLFGDRALPPVYEQYF.

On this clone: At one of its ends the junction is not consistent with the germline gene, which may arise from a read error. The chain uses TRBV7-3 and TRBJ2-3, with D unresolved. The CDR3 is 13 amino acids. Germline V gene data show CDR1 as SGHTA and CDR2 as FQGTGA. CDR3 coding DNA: TGTTCCAGCAGCTTTACCCCCGGGGATACGCAGTATTTT. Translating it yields CSSSFTPGDTQYF.

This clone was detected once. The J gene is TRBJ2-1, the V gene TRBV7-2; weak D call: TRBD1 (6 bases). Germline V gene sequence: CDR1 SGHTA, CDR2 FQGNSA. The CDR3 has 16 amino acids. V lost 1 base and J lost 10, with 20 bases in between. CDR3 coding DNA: TGTGCCAGCAGCTTAGTTCTTGGGCAGGGGAATAACGAGCAGTTCTTC. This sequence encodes CASSLVLGQGNNEQFF.

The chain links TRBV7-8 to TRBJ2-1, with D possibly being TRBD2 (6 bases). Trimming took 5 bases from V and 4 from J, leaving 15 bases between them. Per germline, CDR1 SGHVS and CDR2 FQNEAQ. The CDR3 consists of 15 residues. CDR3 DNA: TGTGCCAGCAGCCCCCCGGGACTGAGATACAATGAGCAGTTCTTC. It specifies CASSPPGLRYNEQFF.

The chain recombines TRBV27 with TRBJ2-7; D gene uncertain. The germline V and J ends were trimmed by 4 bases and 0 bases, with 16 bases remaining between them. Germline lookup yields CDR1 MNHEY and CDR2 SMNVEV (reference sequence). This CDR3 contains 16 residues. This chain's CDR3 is CASSSVTGRSSYEQYF. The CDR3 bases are TGTGCCAGCAGTTCGGTGACGGGTCGGAGCTCCTACGAGCAGTACTTC.

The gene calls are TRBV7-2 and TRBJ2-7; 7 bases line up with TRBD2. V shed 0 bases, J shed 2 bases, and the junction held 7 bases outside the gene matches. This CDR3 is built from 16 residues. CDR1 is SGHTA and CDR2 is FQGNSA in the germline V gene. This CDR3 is CASSLASSGSTYEQYF. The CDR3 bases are TGTGCCAGCAGCTTAGCGTCTAGCGGAAGCACCTACGAGCAGTACTTC.

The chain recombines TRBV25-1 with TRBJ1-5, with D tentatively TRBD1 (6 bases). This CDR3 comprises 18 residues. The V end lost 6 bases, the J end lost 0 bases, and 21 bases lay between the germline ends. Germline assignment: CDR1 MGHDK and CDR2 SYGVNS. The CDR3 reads CASSPALFGQSSNQPQHF. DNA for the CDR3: TGTGCCAGCAGCCCTGCCCTCTTCGGACAGTCTAGCAATCAGCCCCAGCATTTT.

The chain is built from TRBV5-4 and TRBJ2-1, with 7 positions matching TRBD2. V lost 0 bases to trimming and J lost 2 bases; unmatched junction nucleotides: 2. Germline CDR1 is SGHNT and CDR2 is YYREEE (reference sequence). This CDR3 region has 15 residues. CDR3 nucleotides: TGTGCCAGCAGCTTGGGGGAGGGCCCCTACAATGAGCAGTTCTTC. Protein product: CASSLGEGPYNEQFF.

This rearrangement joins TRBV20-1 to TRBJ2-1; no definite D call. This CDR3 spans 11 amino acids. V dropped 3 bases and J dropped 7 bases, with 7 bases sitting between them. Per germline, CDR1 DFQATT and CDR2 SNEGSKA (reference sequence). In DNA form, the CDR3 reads TGCAGTGCTAGTAAACTTAATGAGCAGTTCTTC. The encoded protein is CSASKLNEQFF.

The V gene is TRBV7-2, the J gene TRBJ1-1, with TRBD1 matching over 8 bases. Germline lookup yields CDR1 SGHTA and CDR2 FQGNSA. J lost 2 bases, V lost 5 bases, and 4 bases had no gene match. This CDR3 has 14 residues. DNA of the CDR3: TGTGCCAGCAGCCTCAGGGGGCAAAACACTGAAGCTTTCTTT. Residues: CASSLRGQNTEAFF.

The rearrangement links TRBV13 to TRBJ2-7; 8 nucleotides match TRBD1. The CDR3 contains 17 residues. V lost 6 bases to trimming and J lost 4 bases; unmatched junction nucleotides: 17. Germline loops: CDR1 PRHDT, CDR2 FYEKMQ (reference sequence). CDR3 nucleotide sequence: TGTGCCAGCAGTTCCCTTCATGGACAGGGTATAGTTTACGAGCAGTACTTC. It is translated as CASSSLHGQGIVYEQYF.

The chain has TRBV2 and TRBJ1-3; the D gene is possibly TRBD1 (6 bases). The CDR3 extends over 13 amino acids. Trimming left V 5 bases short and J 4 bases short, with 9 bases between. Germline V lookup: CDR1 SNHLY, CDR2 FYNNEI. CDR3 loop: CASSPGEGNTIYF. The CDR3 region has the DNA TGTGCCAGCAGTCCAGGGGAAGGAAACACCATATATTTT.